This T cell receptor (beta chain) appears in the sequencing data of a study of CD8 T cells in Susac syndrome. V shed 0 bases, J shed 2 bases, and the junction held 4 bases outside the gene matches. Germline CDR1 is SEHNR and CDR2 is FQNEAQ (reference sequence). The CDR3 runs to 16 residues. Random hexamers served to reverse transcribe about 0.5 to 1 ug RNA. The immunoSEQ assay covered 54 Vbeta and 13 Jbeta segments for CDR3. TCRdb processed the immunoSEQ multiplex PCR reads anew with MiXCR; each CDR3 protein has one entry. The sample includes 250,000 to 300,000 distinct CDR3 sequences, roughly 90% of them seen just once.

This clonotype was sampled from a human donor with multiple sclerosis. Sequenced sample: CD8+ T cells from PBMCs. The J gene is TRBJ2-3, the V gene TRBV7-9; 8 positions match TRBD2. CDR3 DNA sequence: TGTGCCAGCAGCTTAGCTAGCGGGGCGGTCACAGATACGCAGTATTTT. This encodes CASSLASGAVTDTQYF.